This T cell receptor beta chain originates from a study of cytomegalovirus exposure and HLA in healthy donors. Study information: Earlier, some 180 million T cells were analyzed, and 117 million unique TCR beta sequences were found among them. Whole-study findings and limits: Immune exposure was documented only through CMV serostatus. A later examination showed that TCR association rates differed by HLA locus, with DRB1 most and HLA-C fewest. Clonal expansion was found to be greater in HLA-associated TCR beta chains than in equally common others in a later analysis.

Researchers ran the PCR with 60 Vbeta and 13 Jbeta primers. The repertoire was sequenced with immunoSEQ multiplex PCR; TCRdb's copy has only in-frame clones and lacks some. This sample has about 200,000 clones, with roughly 68% found just once. A remark on this clone: Its antigen is unidentified.

The V segment lost 5 bases and the J segment 3 bases; nucleotides outside the gene matches: 1. Looked up from germline, CDR1 is MNHNS and CDR2 is SASEGT. The CDR3 has 14 amino acids. The sequenced sample consisted of PBMCs. The sequence was obtained from a woman aged 25 to 39 in good health and CMV-seronegative. This chain joins TRBV6-1 and TRBJ2-7, with 13 nucleotides matching TRBD2. The DNA for the CDR3 is TGTGCCAGCAGTCGGACTAGCGGGAGCTACGAGCAGTACTTC. Translated: CASSRTSGSYEQYF.